The 22 T cell receptor beta chains in this list originate from one sample, sequenced in a study of siplizumab effects on memory and regulatory T cells. The repertoire was sequenced with immunoSEQ multiplex PCR; TCRdb's copy has only in-frame clones and lacks some. The table lists tens of thousands of clones, 87% of them singletons. Material for sequencing was Tregs sorted from blood. The receptors here all came from a human donor in good health.

This chain links TRBV28 with TRBJ1-3; D not resolved. The CDR3 contains 14 residues. V lost 2 bases and J 0 bases, leaving 5 bases between the germline ends. Germline CDR1 MDHEN, CDR2 SYDVKM. The CDR3 DNA reads as TGTGCCAGCAGTTTACCCTCCTCTGGAAACACCATATATTTT. Its protein product is CASSLPSSGNTIYF. The full variable domain, completed using reference TRBV28 and TRBJ1-3, is DVKVTQSSRYLVKRTGEKVFLECVQDMDHENMFWYRQDPGLGLRLIYFSYDVKMKEKGDIPEGYSVSREKKERFSLILESASTNQTSMYLCASSLPSSGNTIYFGEGSWLTVV.

CDR3: CASSPPPSYYNEQFF. The DNA of the CDR3 is TGTGCCAGCTCACCACCACCTAGCTACTACAATGAGCAGTTCTTC. V usage is TRBV18 and J usage is TRBJ2-1; D may be TRBD2 (5 bases). The V gene's germline CDR1 is KGHSH and CDR2 LQKENI. The CDR3 totals 15 residues. V lost 0 bases and J 3 bases, leaving 9 bases between the germline ends.

This clone was seen more than once but under ten times. This rearrangement joins TRBV7-7 to TRBJ2-5, with 10 bases identical to TRBD2. The CDR3 sequence is 15 residues long. Germline V gene data show CDR1 as SSHAT and CDR2 as FNYEAQ (reference sequence). The ends lost 3 bases at V and 1 base at J; junction bases unmatched: 2. CDR3 bases: TGTGCCAGCAGCTTTACTAGCGGGGCCCAAGAGACCCAGTACTTC. Its translation is CASSFTSGAQETQYF.

CDR3 sequence reads: CASSLDTGVAGELFF. The CDR3 region has the DNA TGTGCCAGCAGCTTAGACACGGGGGTGGCCGGGGAGCTGTTTTTT. This chain connects TRBV7-2 to TRBJ2-2, with a weak D call TRBD2 (6 bases). V shed 1 base and J shed 6 bases, with 12 bases lying between them. This CDR3 is 15 amino acids long. Germline values: CDR1 SGHTA, CDR2 FQGNSA.

The chain has TRBV19 and TRBJ2-3; D gene unclear. Trimming cost V 3 bases and J 1 base, with 5 bases left between them. CDR1 and CDR2 from the germline V gene are LNHDA and SQIVND (reference sequence). This CDR3 is built from 13 residues. The CDR3 is CASSIPGTDTQYF. In DNA form, the CDR3 reads TGTGCCAGTAGTATTCCGGGCACAGATACGCAGTATTTT.

This chain joins TRBV7-8 and TRBJ1-2, with D unresolved. The CDR3 runs 14 residues. V lost 1 base, J lost 5 bases, and 11 bases lay in between. Germline loops: CDR1 SGHVS, CDR2 FQNEAQ. The CDR3 spells CASSLGISEYGYTF. CDR3 coding DNA: TGTGCCAGCAGCTTAGGAATATCAGAGTATGGCTACACCTTC.

This clone is a singleton in its sample. V is TRBV5-6 and J is TRBJ2-7; 9 nucleotides agree with TRBD2. CDR1 SGHDT and CDR2 YYEEEE come from the germline V gene. Trimming at V came to 5 bases and at J to 3 bases, leaving 6 bases not matched to a gene. This CDR3 comprises 14 residues. This CDR3 reads CASRRRGGIYEQYF. CDR3 bases: TGTGCCAGCAGGAGGCGGGGGGGCATCTACGAGCAGTACTTC.

This clone was observed a single time. The rearrangement links TRBV2 to TRBJ1-3; D unclear. V lost 7 bases, J lost 0 bases, and 13 bases lay in between. Germline V lookup: CDR1 SNHLY, CDR2 FYNNEI. The CDR3 length is 15 residues. The CDR3 loop is CASTPRAYSGNTIYF. Written as DNA, the CDR3 is TGTGCCAGCACCCCAAGAGCCTACTCTGGAAACACCATATATTTT.

CDR3 DNA: TGTGCCAGCAGTTTATCCGGGACAGGCACCCGGCCCTTAAGCTACACCTTC. Its translation: CASSLSGTGTRPLSYTF. V is TRBV28 and J is TRBJ1-2; 8 positions agree with TRBD1. J lost 9 bases, V lost 1 base, and 16 bases had no gene match. CDR1 and CDR2 (germline): MDHEN, SYDVKM. This CDR3 spans 17 amino acids.

Concerning this clone: The CDR3 ends on some other residue instead of the conserved phenylalanine or tryptophan, so this is likely a read error. This chain joins TRBV5-1 and TRBJ1-2; 10 bases map to TRBD1. The V gene's germline CDR1 is SGHRS and CDR2 YFSETQ. The length of the CDR3 is 14 residues. The V and J ends lost 0 bases and 8 bases, in that order; junction bases with no gene match: 4. CDR3 amino acids: CASSLDGTGAGYTL. The CDR3 bases are TGCGCCAGCAGCTTGGATGGGACAGGGGCCGGCTACACCCTC.

The rearrangement uses TRBV5-1 and TRBJ2-3; D is perhaps TRBD2 (7 bases). The V end was cut by 6 bases, the J end by 4 bases, with 15 bases between. From germline, CDR1 is SGHRS and CDR2 YFSETQ. This CDR3 has 14 residues. CDR3 protein: CASTNGGAADTQYF. The CDR3 region has the DNA TGCGCCAGCACCAATGGGGGGGCCGCAGATACGCAGTATTTT. Looking up the rest from reference TRBV5-1 and TRBJ2-3 gives the full variable domain: KAGVTQTPRYLIKTRGQQVTLSCSPISGHRSVSWYQQTPGQGLQFLFEYFSETQRNKGNFPGRFSGRQFSNSRSEMNVSTLELGDSALYLCASTNGGAADTQYFGPGTRLTVL.

The V and J genes are TRBV2 and TRBJ1-5; D may be TRBD1 (5 bases). The V end lost 5 bases, the J end lost 6 bases, and 23 bases lay between the germline ends. CDR3 length: 17 residues. Germline loops: CDR1 SNHLY, CDR2 FYNNEI. CDR3 DNA sequence: TGTGCCAGCAGTCCTCCGGGGGGGGGACTCTATGTTCAGCCCCAGCATTTT. It yields the protein CASSPPGGGLYVQPQHF.

J is TRBJ1-2 and V is TRBV28; 9 bases agree with TRBD1. The CDR3 loop spans 14 amino acids. The germline CDR1 and CDR2 sequences are MDHEN and SYDVKM. V trimming: 8 bases; J trimming: 4 bases; junction bases outside the gene matches: 8. CDR3 nucleotides: TGTGCCAGCCTTAATTCGGACAGGGGCTATGGCTACACCTTC. Protein sequence: CASLNSDRGYGYTF.

J is TRBJ1-1 and V is TRBV5-1; D gene ambiguous. Germline-derived CDR1 and CDR2 are SGHRS and YFSETQ. V lost 5 bases and J lost 7, with 15 bases in between. This CDR3 has 13 amino acids. The CDR3 loop is CASRKTVGLEAFF. For the CDR3, the DNA is TGCGCCAGCAGGAAAACGGTAGGCCTTGAAGCTTTCTTT.

This chain links TRBV28 with TRBJ1-2; D gene unclear. With 3 bases removed from V and 1 base from J, the gap between germline ends came to 12 bases. There are 15 residues in the CDR3. Germline lookup yields CDR1 MDHEN and CDR2 SYDVKM. CDR3 sequence: CASSFRPENNYGYTF. The CDR3, as DNA: TGTGCCAGCAGTTTTCGTCCGGAGAATAACTATGGCTACACCTTC.

The CDR3 spells CASSPQGTSVSYEQYF. The DNA for the CDR3 is TGTGCCAGCAGCCCCCAGGGGACTAGCGTCTCCTACGAGCAGTACTTC. This chain uses TRBV9 with TRBJ2-7, with TRBD2 matching over 10 bases. Germline assignment: CDR1 SGDLS and CDR2 YYNGEE. Trimming cost V 4 bases and J 0 bases; bases outside gene matches: 7. The CDR3 sequence is 16 residues long.

The rearrangement joins TRBV18 to TRBJ2-5; D is perhaps TRBD1 (5 bases). The CDR3 loop spans 13 amino acids. CDR1 and CDR2 (germline): KGHSH, LQKENI. Trimming pared 3 bases from V and 5 bases from J, leaving 10 bases between. CDR3 sequence: CASSPGPLETQYF. The CDR3 region has the DNA TGTGCCAGCTCACCGGGGCCCTTGGAGACCCAGTACTTC.

The chain is built from TRBV27 and TRBJ2-1, with D possibly being TRBD1 (5 bases). CDR1 is MNHEY, CDR2 SMNVEV, per germline (reference sequence). This CDR3 spans 13 amino acids. V shed 6 bases and J shed 4 bases, with 10 bases lying between them. The CDR3 region has the DNA TGTGCCAGCAGGCCCACAGGATACAATGAGCAGTTCTTC. It translates to CASRPTGYNEQFF.

This chain links TRBV10-2 with TRBJ2-6, with TRBD2 identical over 11 bases. The CDR3 length is 17 residues. Trimming cost V 6 bases and J 2 bases; bases outside gene matches: 6. CDR1 WSHSY and CDR2 SAAADI come from the germline V gene. The CDR3 spells CASRGTSGAAGANVLTF. The CDR3 DNA reads as TGCGCCAGCAGGGGGACTAGCGGTGCTGCTGGGGCCAACGTCCTGACTTTC.

The chain combines TRBV7-8 with TRBJ2-6; no clear D gene. V gave up 5 bases and J gave up 5 bases, with 22 bases separating them. This CDR3 comprises 18 residues. Germline V gene lookup returns CDR1 SGHVS and CDR2 FQNEAQ. The CDR3 DNA reads TGTGCCAGCAGCGAAGGGTATTACCCACAAAGTCGGGCCAACGTCCTGACTTTC. Its protein product is CASSEGYYPQSRANVLTF.

The V gene is TRBV6-6, the J gene TRBJ1-5; possibly TRBD1 for D (6 bases). This CDR3 has 16 amino acids. Germline V gives CDR1 MNHNY, CDR2 SVGAGI (reference sequence). The germline V and J ends were trimmed by 3 bases and 3 bases, with 15 bases remaining between them. The CDR3 nucleotides are TGTGCCAGCAGTTATTCCAGTCAGGGGCACAATCAGCCCCAGCATTTT. Protein sequence: CASSYSSQGHNQPQHF.

The J gene is TRBJ2-5, the V gene TRBV9; D is tentatively TRBD1 or TRBD2 (5 bases each). This CDR3 spans 14 amino acids. Germline V gene lookup returns CDR1 SGDLS and CDR2 YYNGEE. V was pared by 0 bases and J by 2 bases, with 8 bases between. DNA of the CDR3: TGTGCCAGCAGCGTAGCGGGGCAGCAAGAGACCCAGTACTTC. Protein: CASSVAGQQETQYF.